The rows below give T cell receptor beta chains drawn from one sample of a study of T cells in Graves' hyperthyroidism and ophthalmopathy. MiXCR was run by TCRdb on the multiplex PCR reads, yielding one entry per CDR3 protein. The sample includes some 140,000 distinct CDR3 sequences, 22% seen only once; the top ten take around 69%. Sequencing was performed on blood. The receptors stem from a woman between 45 and 60 years old with Graves' hyperthyroidism that later progressed to Graves' ophthalmopathy. The CDR3 runs from the conserved cysteine through the conserved F or W. The D gene is left open where the match is weak. Clone sizes are given selectively: once, few, many, or a class where the clone is expanded.

clone_size: many; d_call: TRBD1; v_call: TRBV12-3/TRBV12-4; j_call: TRBJ1-5; cdr3_nt: TGTGCCAGCAGTCCCCGAGACAGGGTAGGCAATCAGCCCCAGCATTTT; cdr3_aa: CASSPRDRVGNQPQHF
clone_size: NA; d_call: TRBD2; v_call: TRBV28; j_call: TRBJ2-7; cdr3_nt: TGTGCCAGCAGTTCGGCGGGGACTAGCGGGAGTGGTCGGGAGCAGTACTTC; cdr3_aa: CASSSAGTSGSGREQYF
clone_size: NA; d_call: NA; v_call: TRBV5-1; j_call: TRBJ1-6; cdr3_nt: TGCGCCAGCAGCCCTGGACAGTGGGATTCACCCCTCCACTTT; cdr3_aa: CASSPGQWDSPLHF
clone_size: many; d_call: NA; v_call: TRBV20-1; j_call: TRBJ2-3; cdr3_nt: TGCAGTGCTAGAAAAACTAGCACAGATACGCAGTATTTT; cdr3_aa: CSARKTSTDTQYF
clone_size: many; d_call: TRBD1; v_call: TRBV14; j_call: TRBJ2-3; cdr3_nt: TGTGCCAGCAGCCAACGGACAGGGGGTGTAGATACGCAGTATTTT; cdr3_aa: CASSQRTGGVDTQYF
clone_size: many; d_call: NA; v_call: TRBV28; j_call: TRBJ2-5; cdr3_nt: TGTGCCAGCAGTTTATGGCGTCAAGAGACCCAGTACTTC; cdr3_aa: CASSLWRQETQYF
clone_size: many; d_call: NA; v_call: TRBV7-9; j_call: TRBJ2-3; cdr3_nt: TGTGCCAGCAGCCTAAGTAGCGGCACAGATACGCAGTATTTT; cdr3_aa: CASSLSSGTDTQYF
clone_size: NA; d_call: NA; v_call: TRBV7-3; j_call: TRBJ2-5; cdr3_nt: TGTGCCAGCAGCAGACAGGGAGGGGAGACCCAGTACTTC; cdr3_aa: CASSRQGGETQYF
clone_size: NA; d_call: TRBD1; v_call: TRBV6-2/TRBV6-3; j_call: TRBJ2-1; cdr3_nt: TGTGCCAGCAGTTACCCGGCCGGGACAGGCGCCCCCCCAAGCTCCTACAATGAGCAGTTCTTC; cdr3_aa: CASSYPAGTGAPPSSYNEQFF
clone_size: few; d_call: NA; v_call: TRBV6-1; j_call: TRBJ2-1; cdr3_nt: TGTGCCAGCAGTTTACAAGGGGTATCCTACAATGAGCAGTTCTTC; cdr3_aa: CASSLQGVSYNEQFF
clone_size: many; d_call: TRBD2; v_call: TRBV18; j_call: TRBJ2-3; cdr3_nt: TGTGCCAGTCGGCGGGAGGATACGCAGTATTTT; cdr3_aa: CASRREDTQYF
clone_size: many; d_call: TRBD1; v_call: TRBV5-8; j_call: TRBJ1-1; cdr3_nt: TGTGCCAGCAGCCATTCCCGCAGGGGGCCGGGCACTGAAGCTTTCTTT; cdr3_aa: CASSHSRRGPGTEAFF
clone_size: many; d_call: TRBD1; v_call: TRBV20-1; j_call: TRBJ1-1; cdr3_nt: TGCAGTGCTAGAGATACAGGGGACACTGAAGCTTTCTTT; cdr3_aa: CSARDTGDTEAFF
clone_size: few; d_call: TRBD1; v_call: TRBV19; j_call: TRBJ1-1; cdr3_nt: TGTGCCAGTAGTTGGTCAGGGGGCGGTGTCACTGAAGCTTTCTTT; cdr3_aa: CASSWSGGGVTEAFF
clone_size: many; d_call: TRBD2; v_call: TRBV30; j_call: TRBJ2-1; cdr3_nt: TGTGCCTGGAGCGGGAGGGGGGTCGGTGAGCAGTTCTTC; cdr3_aa: CAWSGRGVGEQFF
clone_size: many; d_call: TRBD1; v_call: TRBV20-1; j_call: TRBJ1-2; cdr3_nt: TGCAGTGCTAGAGATTTGAGACAGGGTCATGGCTACACCTTC; cdr3_aa: CSARDLRQGHGYTF
clone_size: many; d_call: NA; v_call: TRBV12-5; j_call: TRBJ1-1; cdr3_nt: TGTGCTAGTGGCCCTGGGCGGGACTCCTCCAACACTGAAGCTTTCTTT; cdr3_aa: CASGPGRDSSNTEAFF
clone_size: NA; d_call: TRBD1; v_call: TRBV4-1; j_call: TRBJ1-1; cdr3_nt: TGCGCCAGCAGCCAGCCGACAGGGGGGAACACTGAAGCTTTCTTT; cdr3_aa: CASSQPTGGNTEAFF
clone_size: few; d_call: NA; v_call: TRBV14; j_call: TRBJ1-2; cdr3_nt: TGTGCCAGCAGCCAAGGGGGTTTTAACTATGGCTACACCTTC; cdr3_aa: CASSQGGFNYGYTF
clone_size: few; d_call: NA; v_call: TRBV4-2; j_call: TRBJ1-1; cdr3_nt: TGTGCCAGCAGCCAAGAAGGCACAGGGAACACTGAAGCTTTCTTT; cdr3_aa: CASSQEGTGNTEAFF
clone_size: NA; d_call: TRBD2; v_call: TRBV11-2; j_call: TRBJ2-7; cdr3_nt: TGTGCCAGCGGCTTAGATTCGGTAGCGGGAATCCACGAGCAGTACTTC; cdr3_aa: CASGLDSVAGIHEQYF
clone_size: many; d_call: NA; v_call: TRBV3-1; j_call: TRBJ2-2; cdr3_nt: TGTGCCAGCAGCCAAGTTTTTGGAGCCGGGGAGCTGTTTTTT; cdr3_aa: CASSQVFGAGELFF
clone_size: NA; d_call: NA; v_call: TRBV20-1; j_call: TRBJ1-2; cdr3_nt: TGCAGTGCTAGAGCCCCGGAAAAGGGTAGTGGCTACACCTTC; cdr3_aa: CSARAPEKGSGYTF
clone_size: NA; d_call: TRBD1; v_call: TRBV5-6; j_call: TRBJ1-6; cdr3_nt: TGTGCCAGCAGCGCCGGGACAGGGCGGGTGATTTCACCCCTCCACTTT; cdr3_aa: CASSAGTGRVISPLHF
clone_size: NA; d_call: NA; v_call: TRBV6-2/TRBV6-3; j_call: TRBJ1-4; cdr3_nt: TGTGCCAGCACCAGAGCAGCCCCCCCCGGAGAAAAACTGTTTTTT; cdr3_aa: CASTRAAPPGEKLFF
clone_size: many; d_call: NA; v_call: TRBV20-1; j_call: TRBJ2-3; cdr3_nt: TGCAGTGCTAGTTCCCCCCCACAGGGAAGTACAGATACGCAGTATTTT; cdr3_aa: CSASSPPQGSTDTQYF
clone_size: NA; d_call: NA; v_call: TRBV12-3/TRBV12-4; j_call: TRBJ2-5; cdr3_nt: TGTGCCAGCAGCAGAATAGGAGGGGTGGGAGAGACCCAGTACTTC; cdr3_aa: CASSRIGGVGETQYF
clone_size: many; d_call: NA; v_call: TRBV20-1; j_call: TRBJ2-2; cdr3_nt: TGCAGTGCTAGAGACCTCAACACCGGGGAGCTGTTTTTT; cdr3_aa: CSARDLNTGELFF
clone_size: many; d_call: NA; v_call: TRBV6-1; j_call: TRBJ2-2; cdr3_nt: TGTGCCAGCAGCCTCTTTTTCGAGCGGGTTAGCGGGGAGCTGTTTTTT; cdr3_aa: CASSLFFERVSGELFF
clone_size: NA; d_call: TRBD1; v_call: TRBV30; j_call: TRBJ1-1; cdr3_nt: TGTGCCTGGAGTCCAGACAGGGGAAATTCAAACACTGAAGCTTTCTTT; cdr3_aa: CAWSPDRGNSNTEAFF
clone_size: NA; d_call: TRBD2; v_call: TRBV28; j_call: TRBJ2-5; cdr3_nt: TGTGCCAGCAGCTCCACGACTAGCGGGAGTCACTTC; cdr3_aa: CASSSTTSGSHF
clone_size: many; d_call: NA; v_call: TRBV20-1; j_call: TRBJ2-5; cdr3_nt: TGCAGTGCTGCCCCACGGAAGCGGTCGAGGGAGACCCAGTACTTC; cdr3_aa: CSAAPRKRSRETQYF
clone_size: many; d_call: NA; v_call: TRBV6-1; j_call: TRBJ1-1; cdr3_nt: TGTGCCAGCAGGTCTCAGCCACTATTTGAAGCTTTCTTT; cdr3_aa: CASRSQPLFEAFF
clone_size: once; d_call: NA; v_call: TRBV2; j_call: TRBJ2-1; cdr3_nt: TGTGCCAGCAGCGTAGTTGTGGCGGGATACAATGAGCAGTTCTTC; cdr3_aa: CASSVVVAGYNEQFF
clone_size: few; d_call: TRBD2; v_call: TRBV5-1; j_call: TRBJ2-1; cdr3_nt: TGCGCCAGCCGCTTCAGCGGGAGCCCCTACAATGAGCAGTTCTTC; cdr3_aa: CASRFSGSPYNEQFF
clone_size: many; d_call: NA; v_call: TRBV4-1; j_call: TRBJ1-1; cdr3_nt: TGCGCCAGCAGCCCCGGATGGGGTAGCCACACTGAAGCTTTCTTT; cdr3_aa: CASSPGWGSHTEAFF
clone_size: few; d_call: NA; v_call: TRBV28; j_call: TRBJ1-2; cdr3_nt: TGTGCCAGCAGTTTGGCCTCGACAGATGGTTGCTACACCTTC; cdr3_aa: CASSLASTDGCYTF
clone_size: NA; d_call: NA; v_call: TRBV30; j_call: TRBJ2-6; cdr3_nt: TGTGCCTGGAGTTCGCAGGGCTCTGGGGCCAACGTCCTGACTTTC; cdr3_aa: CAWSSQGSGANVLTF
clone_size: many; d_call: NA; v_call: TRBV7-7; j_call: TRBJ2-7; cdr3_nt: TGTGCTAGCAGCTTAGACACCTCCTACGAGCAGTACTTC; cdr3_aa: CASSLDTSYEQYF